These 29 T cell receptor beta chains share one sample of origin, sequenced in a study of CD8+CD57+ T cells in acquired aplastic anemia. Profiling of TCR beta VDJ combinations and CDR3 sequences used genomic DNA as template. Using its own MiXCR run on the reads, TCRdb lists one record per CDR3 protein. The data contain about 220,000 distinct CDR3 sequences, 34% of them seen just once; the ten biggest clones take up 1% to 1.3%. The sequenced material came from sorted CD4+, CD8+, or CD8+CD57+ T cells (not recorded which) from PBMCs. The receptor source for this set is a human donor in good health, serving as a control.

This chain links TRBV30 with TRBJ1-4; tentatively, D is TRBD1 (5 bases). From germline, CDR1 is GTSNPN and CDR2 SVGIG (reference sequence). CDR3 length: 15 residues. The V end lost 5 bases, the J end lost 5 bases, and 18 bases lay between the germline ends. The CDR3 loop reads CAWLVRGGDNEKLFF. The CDR3, as DNA: TGTGCCTGGTTGGTCCGGGGAGGGGACAATGAAAAACTGTTTTTT.

Concerning this clonotype itself: A much larger clone is a single base away; this may be a read error. The chain employs TRBV28 and TRBJ1-6, with D perhaps TRBD1 (6 bases). V lost 7 bases to trimming and J lost 10 bases, with 14 bases between them. Germline loops: CDR1 MDHEN, CDR2 SYDVKM. This CDR3 is 13 amino acids long. The CDR3 sequence: CASIRQGRSPLHF. The CDR3 DNA sequence: TGTGCCAGCATTAGGCAGGGGCGGTCACCCCTCCACTTT. Complete variable domain (other parts from reference TRBV28 and TRBJ1-6): DVKVTQSSRYLVKRTGEKVFLECVQDMDHENMFWYRQDPGLGLRLIYFSYDVKMKEKGDIPEGYSVSREKKERFSLILESASTNQTSMYLCASIRQGRSPLHFGNGTRLTVT.

This clonotype has at least ten counts. CDR3 loop: CATRLNTDTQYF. The CDR3 coding sequence is TGTGCCACTAGACTAAACACAGATACGCAGTATTTT. V usage is TRBV2 and J usage is TRBJ2-3; possible D gene TRBD2, 5 bases. There are 12 residues in the CDR3. Between the trimmed V and J ends, which lost 10 bases and 2 bases, there was a span of 10 bases. Germline V gene sequence: CDR1 SNHLY, CDR2 FYNNEI.

This clonotype was detected ten times or more. V and J are TRBV9 and TRBJ2-7, with D perhaps matching TRBD1 (5 bases). CDR1 is SGDLS and CDR2 is YYNGEE in the germline V gene. V was pared by 0 bases and J by 0 bases, with 10 bases between. This CDR3 is built from 15 residues. The CDR3 region has the DNA TGTGCCAGCAGCGTAGCTGCAGGGTACTCCTACGAGCAGTACTTC. Translating it yields CASSVAAGYSYEQYF.

As DNA, the CDR3 is TGTGCCAGCAGTTACTTAGGCCACTATAATTCACCCCTCCACTTT. It codes for CASSYLGHYNSPLHF. The chain links TRBV6-5 to TRBJ1-6; D gene unclear. CDR1 is MNHEY and CDR2 is SVGAGI in the germline V gene. Deletions cut 1 base from V and 3 bases from J, with 7 bases between. This CDR3 has 15 amino acids.

J is TRBJ2-2 and V is TRBV12-3 or TRBV12-4, with 9 bases aligning to TRBD1. J lost 3 bases, V lost 5 bases, and 19 bases had no gene match. The CDR3 has 20 residues. The CDR3 DNA reads as TGTGCCAGCAGTAGTTGGGGAACCGGGACAGGGAGGATATACACCGGGGAGCTGTTTTTT. It yields the protein CASSSWGTGTGRIYTGELFF.

This clonotype is medium-sized by share. The chain joins TRBV2 to TRBJ1-2; weak D call: TRBD1 (5 bases). The V gene's germline CDR1 is SNHLY and CDR2 FYNNEI. V was cut by 6 bases and J by 4 bases, with 12 bases left in between. This CDR3 comprises 13 residues. DNA for the CDR3: TGTGCCAGCAGGATGGGGCAGACCTATGGCTACACCTTC. Amino acids: CASRMGQTYGYTF.

The gene calls are TRBV11-2 and TRBJ1-3; TRBD1 might be the D (5 bases). Trimming stripped 4 bases from V and 1 base from J, with 17 bases between. The CDR3 totals 17 residues. CDR1 is SGHAT and CDR2 is FQNNGV in the germline V gene. CDR3 nucleotides: TGTGCCAGCAGCTACTACCCTCAGGACATTTCTGGAAACACCATATATTTT. Its protein product is CASSYYPQDISGNTIYF.

A single count supports this clonotype. V usage is TRBV24-1 and J usage is TRBJ2-3; maybe TRBD2 (7 bases). Germline V gene data show CDR1 as KGHDR and CDR2 as SFDVKD. CDR3 length: 15 amino acids. Deletions cut 4 bases from V and 3 bases from J, with 13 bases between. The CDR3 spells CATSEWGGRTDTQYF. The CDR3 bases are TGTGCCACCAGTGAGTGGGGGGGCCGGACAGATACGCAGTATTTT.

The gene calls are TRBV20-1 and TRBJ1-4; D is perhaps TRBD1 (6 bases). This CDR3 has 16 amino acids. Trimming removed 0 bases from V and 7 bases from J, with 18 bases in between. Per germline, CDR1 DFQATT and CDR2 SNEGSKA (reference sequence). The CDR3 nucleotides read TGCAGTGCTAGAGATCTGGCAGGGGCGTATGGTGAAAAACTGTTTTTT. As protein: CSARDLAGAYGEKLFF.

This clonotype was detected only a few times. The rearrangement joins TRBV7-3 to TRBJ2-1; D is possibly TRBD2 (5 bases). V was pared by 5 bases and J by 2 bases, with 10 bases between. Germline V CDR1 and CDR2: SGHTA, FQGTGA. The CDR3 extends over 14 amino acids. The CDR3 DNA reads as TGTGCCAGCAGCCGGGAACAGACCTACAATGAGCAGTTCTTC. This encodes CASSREQTYNEQFF.

This sequence joins TRBV30 and TRBJ1-1; possible D gene TRBD1, 5 bases. Per germline, CDR1 GTSNPN and CDR2 SVGIG (reference sequence). The V end was cut by 5 bases, the J end by 9 bases, with 13 bases between. CDR3 length equals 11 residues. The CDR3 region has the DNA TGTGCCTGGGGGGGAGGCGCCAAAGCTTTCTTT. Protein product: CAWGGGAKAFF.

The chain is built from TRBV3-1 and TRBJ1-1; D is uncertain. This CDR3 has 14 amino acids. The V end was cut by 1 base, the J end by 1 base, with 7 bases between. The germline gives CDR1 LGHDT, CDR2 YNNKEL (reference sequence). The CDR3 nucleotides are TGTGCCAGCAGCCAAGGAGGAGGGAACACTGAAGCTTTCTTT. Translating it yields CASSQGGGNTEAFF. Supplemented by reference TRBV3-1 and TRBJ1-1, the full variable domain reads DTAVSQTPKYLVTQMGNDKSIKCEQNLGHDTMYWYKQDSKKFLKIMFSYNNKELIINETVPNRFSPKSPDKAHLNLHINSLELGDSAVYFCASSQGGGNTEAFFGQGTRLTVV.

The rearrangement joins TRBV19 to TRBJ2-5; no clear D. The germline CDR1 and CDR2 sequences are LNHDA and SQIVND (reference sequence). V shed 1 base and J shed 1 base, with 7 bases lying between them. This CDR3 is 14 amino acids long. CDR3 DNA: TGTGCCAGTAGTATAGTAGCAGGCCAAGAGACCCAGTACTTC. It codes for CASSIVAGQETQYF. The full variable domain, its missing parts supplied by reference TRBV19 and TRBJ2-5, is DGGITQSPKYLFRKEGQNVTLSCEQNLNHDAMYWYRQDPGQGLRLIYYSQIVNDFQKGDIAEGYSVSREKKESFPLTVTSAQKNPTAFYLCASSIVAGQETQYFGPGTRLLVL.

At least ten counts were recorded for this clonotype. V and J are TRBV20-1 and TRBJ1-4, with D possibly matching TRBD1 (5 bases). The length of the CDR3 is 12 residues. The germline gives CDR1 DFQATT, CDR2 SNEGSKA (reference sequence). The V end lost 1 base, the J end lost 5 bases, and 5 bases lay between the germline ends. CDR3 sequence reads: CSARGDNEKLFF. The CDR3 bases are TGCAGTGCTAGAGGGGACAATGAAAAACTGTTTTTT.

The chain combines TRBV5-1 with TRBJ1-3; no clear D. The germline V and J ends were trimmed by 5 bases and 0 bases, with 12 bases remaining between them. The length of the CDR3 is 15 residues. Germline lookup yields CDR1 SGHRS and CDR2 YFSETQ. CDR3 nucleotide sequence: TGCGCCAGCAGTCCCACTCTCGGCTCTGGAAACACCATATATTTT. Translation: CASSPTLGSGNTIYF.

This clonotype has a count of ten or more. The chain joins TRBV5-1 to TRBJ2-7; D might be TRBD1 or TRBD2, each matching 5 bases. V was trimmed by 5 bases and J by 5 bases, leaving 11 bases between them. In germline, CDR1 is SGHRS, CDR2 YFSETQ. CDR3 length: 12 amino acids. The CDR3 sequence is CASRRDADEQYF. CDR3 in DNA: TGCGCCAGCAGAAGGGACGCGGACGAGCAGTACTTC.

V is TRBV10-2 and J is TRBJ1-2, with 9 bases that match TRBD1. Germline values: CDR1 WSHSY, CDR2 SAAADI. The CDR3 loop spans 12 amino acids. In DNA, the CDR3 is TGCAGCGTTGGGGGACAGGGTTATGGCTACACCTTC. Protein product: CSVGGQGYGYTF.

The chain links TRBV2 to TRBJ2-1; the D call may be TRBD1 or TRBD2 (6 bases each). V shed 6 bases and J shed 9 bases, with 15 bases lying between them. Germline CDR1 is SNHLY and CDR2 is FYNNEI. The CDR3 extends over 13 amino acids. In DNA, the CDR3 is TGTGCCAGCAGGCCGGGGGCGCCGGCTGAGCAGTTCTTC. Its protein is CASRPGAPAEQFF. The full variable domain, rest sourced from reference TRBV2 and TRBJ2-1, is EPEVTQTPSHQVTQMGQEVILRCVPISNHLYFYWYRQILGQKVEFLVSFYNNEISEKSEIFDDQFSVERPDGSNFTLKIRSTKLEDSAMYFCASRPGAPAEQFFGPGTRLTVL.

This clonotype was seen many times. The gene calls are TRBV29-1 and TRBJ1-3; D not certain. CDR1 and CDR2 (germline): SQVTM, ANQGSEA. The CDR3 runs to 14 residues. The V and J ends lost 2 bases and 2 bases respectively, with 10 bases between them. The chain's CDR3 is CSVERGTTGNTIYF. CDR3 nucleotides: TGCAGCGTTGAACGGGGAACCACTGGAAACACCATATATTTT. The full variable domain, rest sourced from reference TRBV29-1 and TRBJ1-3, is SAVISQKPSRDICQRGTSLTIQCQVDSQVTMMFWYRQQPGQSLTLIATANQGSEATYESGFVIDKFPISRPNLTFSTLTVSNMSPEDSSIYLCSVERGTTGNTIYFGEGSWLTVV.

This clonotype was detected ten times or more. This chain joins TRBV7-9 and TRBJ1-1; D is ambiguous. V lost 3 bases to trimming and J lost 5 bases, with 10 bases between them. Per the germline V gene, CDR1 is SEHNR and CDR2 is FQNEAQ (reference sequence). The CDR3 has 13 residues. In DNA, the CDR3 is TGTGCCAGCAGCTTTGGGGTTTGGACTGAAGCTTTCTTT. Translation: CASSFGVWTEAFF.

The chain couples TRBV19 to TRBJ1-1; D unresolved. V lost 7 bases and J 4 bases, leaving 10 bases between the germline ends. The CDR3 runs to 12 residues. Germline CDR1 is LNHDA and CDR2 is SQIVND (reference sequence). Here the CDR3 DNA reads TGTGCCAGTACTAGGGTGGGCACTGAAGCTTTCTTT. Amino acids: CASTRVGTEAFF.

The chain recombines TRBV15 with TRBJ2-7, with a possible D match to TRBD1 (5 bases). CDR1 is LNHNV and CDR2 is YYDKDF in the germline V gene (reference sequence). V dropped 3 bases and J dropped 2 bases, with 14 bases sitting between them. The CDR3 consists of 15 residues. The CDR3 loop is CATSSLDGQAYEQYF. CDR3 sequence (DNA): TGTGCCACCAGCAGCTTGGACGGACAAGCCTACGAGCAGTACTTC.

The V call is TRBV2, the J call TRBJ1-6, with D unresolved. This CDR3 contains 11 residues. Germline-derived CDR1 and CDR2 are SNHLY and FYNNEI. Trimming pared 5 bases from V and 8 bases from J, leaving 4 bases between. CDR3 DNA sequence: TGTGCCAGCAGTAACTATTCACCCCTCCACTTT. Translating gives CASSNYSPLHF.

This sequence joins TRBV10-3 and TRBJ2-1; TRBD2 agrees at 10 bases. CDR3 size: 16 residues. Trimming took 2 bases from V and 6 from J; bases not matched to a gene: 7. Germline V lookup: CDR1 ENHRY, CDR2 SYGVKD. The CDR3 reads CAISEQSSGGSNEQFF. The CDR3 region has the DNA TGTGCCATCAGTGAGCAATCTAGCGGGGGTTCCAATGAGCAGTTCTTC.

This clonotype appeared many times. The CDR3 spells CASSSARSGVQNSPLHF. CDR3 nucleotide sequence: TGTGCCAGCAGCTCCGCGCGGTCTGGGGTGCAAAATTCACCCCTCCACTTT. The chain couples TRBV7-6 to TRBJ1-6; D unresolved. Trimming left V 4 bases short and J 7 bases short, with 20 bases between. CDR1 is SGHVS and CDR2 is FNYEAQ in the germline V gene. This CDR3 comprises 17 residues. The whole variable domain, filled in from reference TRBV7-6 and TRBJ1-6, reads GAGVSQSPRYKVTKRGQDVALRCDPISGHVSLYWYRQALGQGPEFLTYFNYEAQQDKSGLPNDRFSAERPEGSISTLTIQRTEQRDSAMYRCASSSARSGVQNSPLHFGNGTRLTVT.

The chain couples TRBV7-2 to TRBJ1-3; no definite D call. This CDR3 has 15 amino acids. Germline lookup yields CDR1 SGHTA and CDR2 FQGNSA. Trimming removed 5 bases at V and 4 bases at J, with 15 bases between. DNA for the CDR3: TGTGCCAGCAGCGCGTATCTTATCTCCGGAAACACCATATATTTT. Amino acids: CASSAYLISGNTIYF.

This clonotype was counted at least ten times. The genes are TRBV10-3 and TRBJ1-1; unclear D gene. Trimming stripped 0 bases from V and 0 bases from J, with 14 bases between. Germline loops: CDR1 ENHRY, CDR2 SYGVKD. This CDR3 region has 17 residues. The chain's CDR3 is CAISESRWGQMNTEAFF. As DNA, the CDR3 is TGTGCCATCAGTGAGTCAAGGTGGGGTCAAATGAACACTGAAGCTTTCTTT.

The chain links TRBV5-1 to TRBJ1-1, with unresolved D. The CDR3 totals 14 residues. V dropped 0 bases and J dropped 11 bases, with 17 bases sitting between them. Germline V lookup: CDR1 SGHRS, CDR2 YFSETQ. Written as DNA, the CDR3 is TGCGCCAGCAGCTTGGGTGGAGGTAACAATGAGGCTTTCTTT. It codes for CASSLGGGNNEAFF.